This is a list of T cell receptor beta chains from one sample in a study of cytomegalovirus exposure and HLA in healthy donors. Measured with immunoSEQ multiplex PCR; TCRdb has only the in-frame clones, and not every one. The table records fewer than 200,000 clones, roughly four fifths of them present only once. Material: PBMCs. The origin of the receptors is a man aged 50-60 years in good health and CMV-seropositive. CDR3s include the opening cysteine and the closing phenylalanine or tryptophan. D genes are given only for firm matches. Size values are once, few and many counts, or a class for expanded clones, and some rows have none.

>TRBJ1-2|.|TRBV15|.
CATSRDLDFNYGYTF
TGTGCCACCAGCAGAGATCTGGACTTTAACTATGGCTACACCTTC
>TRBJ2-7|.|TRBV11-2|.
CASSLSDAGGYEQYF
TGTGCCAGCAGCTTAAGCGACGCGGGTGGCTACGAGCAGTACTTC
>TRBJ2-5|.|TRBV5-1|.
CASVPTGEETQYF
TGCGCCAGCGTACCAACGGGAGAAGAGACCCAGTACTTC
>TRBJ1-2|.|TRBV28|.
CASSFVLSGIGYTF
TGTGCCAGCAGTTTCGTCCTGTCGGGGATTGGCTACACCTTC
>TRBJ2-7|.|TRBV11-3|.
CASTPTDAGSYEQYF
TGTGCCAGCACCCCGACCGATGCAGGTTCCTACGAGCAGTACTTC
>TRBJ1-1|.|TRBV2|.
CASSASIGEMNTEAFF
TGTGCCAGCAGTGCCAGCATTGGGGAGATGAACACTGAAGCTTTCTTT
>TRBJ1-5|.|TRBV7-2|.
CASSPTGSNQPQHF
TGTGCCAGCAGCCCTACGGGTAGCAATCAGCCCCAGCATTTT
>TRBJ2-3|.|TRBV5-6|TRBD2
CASSPQGLAYTDTQYF
TGTGCCAGCAGCCCTCAAGGACTAGCTTACACAGATACGCAGTATTTT
>TRBJ1-1|.|TRBV5-1|.
CASSSLKGGAFF
TGCGCCAGCAGTTCGCTCAAGGGAGGAGCTTTCTTT
>TRBJ1-3|.|TRBV9|TRBD1
CASSVDRGLSGNTIYF
TGTGCCAGCAGCGTAGACAGGGGATTGAGTGGAAACACCATATATTTT
>TRBJ2-3|.|TRBV7-2|TRBD1
CASSSRGLSTDTQYF
TGTGCCAGCAGCTCGAGGGGGCTTAGCACAGATACGCAGTATTTT
>TRBJ1-1|once|TRBV30|.
CAWKNRAEAFF
TGTGCCTGGAAAAATCGGGCTGAAGCTTTCTTT
>TRBJ1-5|.|TRBV16|.
CASSRERGNQPQHF
TGTGCCAGCAGCCGGGAGCGGGGCAATCAGCCCCAGCATTTT
>TRBJ1-5|.|TRBV10-3|.
CAISESFSSNQPQHF
TGTGCCATCAGTGAGTCGTTCTCTAGCAATCAGCCCCAGCATTTT
>TRBJ1-1|.|TRBV5-1|.
CASSWGTMNTEAFF
TGCGCCAGCAGCTGGGGGACAATGAACACTGAAGCTTTCTTT
>TRBJ1-1|.|TRBV9|TRBD1
CASSVRQGASEAFF
TGTGCCAGCAGCGTACGTCAGGGGGCGAGTGAAGCTTTCTTT
>TRBJ2-2|.|TRBV19|.
CASSINGAGELFF
TGTGCCAGTAGTATAAACGGGGCCGGGGAGCTGTTTTTT
>TRBJ1-5|.|TRBV11-2|TRBD1
CASSLVQGDNQPQHF
TGTGCCAGCAGCTTAGTACAGGGGGACAATCAGCCCCAGCATTTT
>TRBJ2-7|.|TRBV2|.
CASSELRKTYEQYF
TGTGCCAGCAGTGAACTCAGAAAAACCTACGAGCAGTACTTC
>TRBJ2-7|.|TRBV4-3|.
CASSQEGGGRYEQYF
TGCGCCAGCAGCCAAGAAGGCGGCGGCAGATACGAGCAGTACTTC
>TRBJ2-2|.|TRBV19|TRBD2
CASSWGGTGELFF
TGTGCCAGTAGTTGGGGGGGCACCGGGGAGCTGTTTTTT
>TRBJ2-7|.|TRBV7-3|TRBD2
CASSATSAYEQYF
TGTGCCAGCAGCGCCACTAGCGCCTACGAGCAGTACTTC